This T cell receptor beta chain was observed in a study of shared clonotypes between healthy human individuals (dated by TCRdb to the early 2020s). Study-level background: A couple of women and a few men aged 18 to 49 years were included in the cohort. Leukapheresis yielded between about 0.9 and 8.9 billion PBMCs per donor. Per donor, three plates each were used for CD4 naive and CD4 memory, two for CD8 naive, and one for CD8 memory. To estimate repertoire size and how much clonotypes are shared between individuals, the study performed deep sequencing of blood TCR repertoires from about five healthy adults. Libraries were prepared and TCR repertoires were sequenced by different laboratories using diverse techniques, in order to increase sequencing depth and limit assay-specific biases.

TCR CDR3 regions were amplified from genomic DNA by multiplex PCR using the deep immunoSEQ assay. Extracted genomic DNA from each cell subset was distributed evenly across all wells of several immunoSEQ 96-well plates, and each plate was treated as a replicate. Each replicate PCR for sorted subsets received roughly 0.2 ug genomic DNA, equal to roughly 33,000 T cell genomes. Purified libraries were quantified with a Qubit 3.0 fluorometer, sized on a Bioanalyzer 2100, and re-quantified with the KAPA Library Quantification kit. A separate single-read 150-cycle Illumina NextSeq 550 flow cell was used to sequence each immunoSEQ 96-well plate. The authors' pipeline ran thus. Because only junctional sequences without quality scores were contained in the immunoSEQ output, filtering matching that applied to full-length reads could not be performed. Sequences were annotated with PyIR, a Python wrapper for IgBLAST v1.9, using IMGT germline references to assign V/J genes and CDR3. Reads were filtered out if the reads had weak V/J assignments (E-value above 1e-6), no CDR3, stop codons, out-of-frame junctions, or ambiguous translated residues. V3J clonotypes were defined as sequences sharing an identical inferred V gene, J gene, and CDR3 amino acid sequence. Percentage overlap between repertoires was calculated by dividing the number of shared unique clonotypes by the size of the smaller repertoire. RTK rarefaction, the Chao1 estimator, and Recon v2.1 estimates of unobserved clonotypes were used to assess repertoire richness. For all TCRbeta clonotypes obtained by the gDNA method from a handful of donors, generation probabilities were computed with OLGA. TCRdb holds this immuneACCESS table with in-frame rearrangements only. Some clones are missing; in checked studies, unresolved V genes explain under half, and the rest has no known cause. That table supplies the V and J calls and clone size; D and trimming were determined from the DNA. The sample has over 2 million clones on record, roughly 95% of them singletons. Jointly, the top ten make up 0.1% to 0.15% of the sample.

From the cysteine through the phenylalanine, the CDR3 covers 15 amino acids. Only the CDR3 DNA is retained, 45 bases long and in frame from the first base. The germline V gene specifies MDHEN as CDR1 and SYDVKM as CDR2. Deletion took 5 bases off V and 5 bases off J, with a span of 16 bases between the germline ends. Worth noting for this clone: The clone's antigen remains unknown. Base-call qualities are not available, and no considerably larger clone is one nucleotide away.

Paper-wide results and their limitations: Sharing across several donors was observed for about 5% of naive CD4, about 3.2% of naive CD8, 2% to 2.5% of memory CD4, and around 0.42% of memory CD8 clonotypes. Only blood was sampled, and tissue TCR repertoires likely differ from those in blood. Clonotypes shared by all four sorted-subset donors showed higher generation probabilities than non-shared clonotypes. Naive subsets generally had larger estimated clonotype richness than memory subsets. Rarefaction of sorted-subset datasets indicated incomplete sequencing despite the large sequencing depth. The small number of donors limited the genetic and exposure-history diversity represented. Based on pairwise subsampling, the degree of clonotype sharing among donors was expected to be affected by sequencing depth.

Healthy HIV-negative adults with no recently reported acute infections or vaccinations were included as donors. Every donor was a Caucasian adult residing in Nashville, Tennessee, USA. Magnetic negative selection was used to enrich CD4+ T cells, after which naive cells were positively selected on CD45RA and the negative fraction became the memory subset. Blood was obtained by leukapheresis, after which PBMCs were separated by Ficoll-Histopaque density gradient centrifugation and cryopreserved in liquid nitrogen vapor phase. Purity and quantity of every magnetically sorted T cell population were checked by analytical flow cytometry. From each sorted fraction, genomic DNA was isolated and quantified by UV absorbance on a Nanodrop 2000c.

This sequence was found in a man aged 18 to 30 in good health. Rearrangement joined TRBV28 to TRBJ2-4; TRBD1 is possibly the D segment (6 matching bases). Material for sequencing was naive CD4+ T cells sorted from blood. The intended sense of this specimen's cell subset or site label: CD45RA+ positively selected. DNA sequence: TGTGCCAGCAGTACAAACAGGGAACCCCAAAACATTCAGTACTTC. Its amino acids are CASSTNREPQNIQYF.